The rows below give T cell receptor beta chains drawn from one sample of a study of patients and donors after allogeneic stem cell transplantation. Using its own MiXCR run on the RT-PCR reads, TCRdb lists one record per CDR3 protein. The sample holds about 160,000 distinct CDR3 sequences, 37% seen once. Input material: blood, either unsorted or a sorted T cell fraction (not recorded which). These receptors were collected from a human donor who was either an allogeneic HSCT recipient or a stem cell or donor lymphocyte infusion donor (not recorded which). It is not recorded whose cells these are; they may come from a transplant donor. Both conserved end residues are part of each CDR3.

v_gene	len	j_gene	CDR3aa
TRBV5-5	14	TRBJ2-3	CASSLSPHTDTQYF
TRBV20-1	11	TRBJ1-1	CSATRYTEAFF
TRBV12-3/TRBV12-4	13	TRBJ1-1	CASSLNWGAEAFF
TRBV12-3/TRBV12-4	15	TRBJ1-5	CASSSQRMPNQPQHF
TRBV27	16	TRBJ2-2	CASSSWTSGGAGELFF
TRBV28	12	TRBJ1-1	CASLSGDRGAFF
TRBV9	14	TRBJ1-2	CASNPGAGDNGYTF
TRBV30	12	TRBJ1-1	CAWGVIVTEAFF
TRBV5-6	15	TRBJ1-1	CASSFIEVTDRITFF
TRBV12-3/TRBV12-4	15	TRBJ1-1	CASSLMVMGGSEAFF
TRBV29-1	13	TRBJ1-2	CSVDLSGRAGYTF
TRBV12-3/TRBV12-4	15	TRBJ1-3	CASSHREVTGNTIYF
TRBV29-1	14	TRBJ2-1	CSDSGGGSYNEQFF
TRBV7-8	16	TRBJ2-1	CASSLAGSSSYNEQFF
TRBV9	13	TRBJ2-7	CASSVGWKTEQYF
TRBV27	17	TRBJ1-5	CASSLGTVKESNQPQHF
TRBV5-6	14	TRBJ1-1	CASSSGLRGTEAFF
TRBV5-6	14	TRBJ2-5	CASSSPGGGETQYF
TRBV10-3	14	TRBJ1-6	CAISARERNSPLHF